This TCR beta chain is from a study of T cells in localized non-small cell lung cancer. Study-wide results and limits: Compared with tumor, uninvolved adjacent lung displayed greater T cell clonality, ranking highest overall.

Germline loops: CDR1 SGHNT, CDR2 YENEEA. Trimming removed 3 bases from V and 4 bases from J; junction bases left unmatched: 2. The CDR3 sequence is 15 residues long. Sequenced by immunoSEQ multiplex PCR; TCRdb stores in-frame clones only, minus some. Of a few thousand clones in the sample, roughly 30% were seen once. By share, this clone counts as medium-sized. Its antigen is as yet unknown. Samples of adjacent lung lacking atypia were obtained no closer than 2 cm to the tumor margin. The sequence derives from a male donor aged 60 or over with stage II lung adenocarcinoma. V gene TRBV11-3 combines with J gene TRBJ1-4; TRBD1 matches at 10 bases. The sequenced sample was normal lung tissue next to the tumor, obtained before any cancer treatment. The CDR3 DNA is TGTGCCAGCAGCTTGGGACAGGGGATTAATGAAAAACTGTTTTTT. This gives the protein CASSLGQGINEKLFF.